One and the same sample provided the 2 T cell receptor beta chains below, sequenced in a study of blood T cell repertoires in COVID-19 (dated by TCRdb to 2018 to 2021). Library creation used the immunoSEQ multiplex PCR assay. TCRdb limited this immuneACCESS table to in-frame rearrangements with V and J called. A share of clones is missing; checked studies link under half to unresolved V genes, and the rest is unexplained. This sample holds some 220,000 clones; about 83% were observed only once. Jointly, the top ten make up roughly 1.3% of the sample. What was sequenced was peripheral blood. These receptor sequences come from a woman between 25 and 40 years old with COVID-19, enrolled during active disease.

V is TRBV3-1 (or the pseudogene TRBV3-2) and J is TRBJ1-2, with 7 positions matching TRBD1. The CDR3 runs to 13 residues. Looked up from germline, CDR1 is LGHDT and CDR2 is YNNKEL (reference sequence). V was clipped by 5 bases and J by 7 bases; unmatched bases: 7. CDR3 sequence: CASSTTGTSGYTF. CDR3 nucleotides: TGTGCCAGCAGCACGACAGGGACCTCTGGCTACACCTTC.

The chain links TRBV7-2 to TRBJ1-2; no clear D gene. The CDR3 runs 14 residues. Trimming pared 4 bases from V and 11 bases from J, leaving 20 bases between. Germline V gene lookup returns CDR1 SGHTA and CDR2 FQGNSA. This CDR3 is CASSSQIDGREYTF. CDR3 coding DNA: TGTGCCAGCAGCTCACAGATAGACGGACGGGAGTACACCTTC.